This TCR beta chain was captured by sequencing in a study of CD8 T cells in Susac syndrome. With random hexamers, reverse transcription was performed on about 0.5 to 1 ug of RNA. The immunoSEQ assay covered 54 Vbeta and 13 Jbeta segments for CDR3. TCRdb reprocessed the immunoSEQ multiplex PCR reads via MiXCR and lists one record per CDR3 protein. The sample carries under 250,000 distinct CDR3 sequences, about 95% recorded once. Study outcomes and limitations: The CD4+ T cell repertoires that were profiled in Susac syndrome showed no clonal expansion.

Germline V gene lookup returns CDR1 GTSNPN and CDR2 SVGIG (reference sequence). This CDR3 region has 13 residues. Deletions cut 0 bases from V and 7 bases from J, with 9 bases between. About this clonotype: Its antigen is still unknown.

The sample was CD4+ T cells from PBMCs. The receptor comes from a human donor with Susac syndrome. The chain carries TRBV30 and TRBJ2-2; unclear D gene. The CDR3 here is CAWSVSAIGELFF. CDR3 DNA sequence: TGTGCCTGGAGTGTATCTGCGATCGGGGAGCTGTTTTTT.